This passage covers 21 T cell receptor beta chains from one sample sequenced in a study of shared clonotypes between healthy human individuals. Naive CD8 cells comprised CD45RO-negative, CCR7-positively selected cells, excluding terminally differentiated effector memory CD45RA+ cells. Sequencing was performed with immunoSEQ multiplex PCR; in TCRdb, only in-frame clones are kept and a portion is missing. The profile shows about 2 million clones, about 95% of them singletons. Sequences were obtained from naive CD8+ T cells sorted from blood. The receptor source for this set is a man aged 18 to 35 in good health.

The genes are TRBV5-1 and TRBJ1-3; possible D gene TRBD1, 5 bases. This CDR3 comprises 15 residues. Deletions cut 4 bases from V and 0 bases from J, with 11 bases between. CDR1 is SGHRS, CDR2 YFSETQ, per germline. CDR3 region: CASSGDVGSGNTIYF. In nucleotides, the CDR3 is TGCGCCAGCAGCGGGGACGTAGGCTCTGGAAACACCATATATTTT.

This sequence joins TRBV7-9 and TRBJ2-5; 9 bases are a match to TRBD2. V lost 3 bases and J lost 1; bases outside the gene matches: 6. Germline-derived CDR1 and CDR2 are SEHNR and FQNEAQ (reference sequence). There are 16 residues in the CDR3. In nucleotides, the CDR3 is TGTGCCAGCAGCTTCACATTGACTAGCGGCCAAGAGACCCAGTACTTC. Translating it yields CASSFTLTSGQETQYF.

The rearrangement links TRBV27 to TRBJ1-1; weak D call: TRBD1 (6 bases). Germline values: CDR1 MNHEY, CDR2 SMNVEV (reference sequence). This CDR3 spans 15 amino acids. Trimming pared 6 bases from V and 6 bases from J, leaving 20 bases between. The CDR3 loop reads CASSLMQGRTPEAFF. CDR3 bases: TGTGCCAGCAGCCTTATGCAGGGGAGGACCCCTGAAGCTTTCTTT.

This rearrangement joins TRBV13 to TRBJ1-2; a weak D match, TRBD1 (6 bases). This CDR3 is 11 amino acids long. V lost 8 bases and J 5 bases, leaving 9 bases between the germline ends. Germline CDR1 is PRHDT and CDR2 is FYEKMQ (reference sequence). The CDR3 coding sequence is TGTGCCAGCGAGAGGGGGTATGGCTACACCTTC. It encodes CASERGYGYTF.

This chain connects TRBV10-3 to TRBJ2-5; D ambiguous. CDR3 size: 15 residues. Germline V gene data show CDR1 as ENHRY and CDR2 as SYGVKD. V lost 7 bases, J lost 0 bases, and 15 bases lay in between. The CDR3 bases are TGTGCCATCAAATCCGTTGACCGCGACCAAGAGACCCAGTACTTC. This translates into CAIKSVDRDQETQYF.

The V and J genes are TRBV19 and TRBJ2-2, with D tentatively TRBD1 (6 bases). CDR3 length: 13 residues. Germline CDR1 LNHDA, CDR2 SQIVND (reference sequence). V was clipped by 7 bases and J by 1 base, with 7 bases between them. CDR3 in DNA: TGTGCCAGTAAGGACAGGAACACCGGGGAGCTGTTTTTT. It yields the protein CASKDRNTGELFF. Variable domain in full (rest from reference TRBV19 and TRBJ2-2): DGGITQSPKYLFRKEGQNVTLSCEQNLNHDAMYWYRQDPGQGLRLIYYSQIVNDFQKGDIAEGYSVSREKKESFPLTVTSAQKNPTAFYLCASKDRNTGELFFGEGSRLTVL.

The chain has TRBV13 and TRBJ2-2; no reliable D call. The CDR3 has 16 amino acids. Trimming removed 2 bases from V and 3 bases from J, with 13 bases in between. Germline V gives CDR1 PRHDT, CDR2 FYEKMQ (reference sequence). The CDR3: CASSLRLGAHTGELFF. Here the CDR3 DNA reads TGTGCCAGCAGCTTACGGTTAGGAGCACACACCGGGGAGCTGTTTTTT. The entire variable domain, with the rest obtained from reference TRBV13 and TRBJ2-2, is as follows: AAGVIQSPRHLIKEKRETATLKCYPIPRHDTVYWYQQGPGQDPQFLISFYEKMQSDKGSIPDRFSAQQFSDYHSELNMSSLELGDSALYFCASSLRLGAHTGELFFGEGSRLTVL.

The CDR3 nucleotides are TGTGCCAGCAGCCGCTTCACGACAGGGAATCAGCCCCAGCATTTT. It specifies CASSRFTTGNQPQHF. The chain combines TRBV21-1 with TRBJ1-5; the table's D call TRBD1 went unverified against the DNA. TRBV21-1 has pseudogene status. CDR3 size: 15 residues.

The chain has TRBV5-5 and TRBJ1-1, with D unresolved. This CDR3 contains 14 residues. Germline V lookup: CDR1 SGHKS, CDR2 YYEKEE (reference sequence). Deletions cut 0 bases from V and 1 base from J, with 7 bases between. CDR3 sequence (DNA): TGTGCCAGCAGCTTGGACAGCCCGAACACTGAAGCTTTCTTT. This sequence encodes CASSLDSPNTEAFF.

The chain combines TRBV28 with TRBJ2-7; D may match TRBD1 or TRBD2 (6 bases each). CDR3 length: 14 amino acids. Germline lookup yields CDR1 MDHEN and CDR2 SYDVKM. The germline V and J ends were trimmed by 5 bases and 5 bases, with 16 bases remaining between them. CDR3 bases: TGTGCCAGCAGTGGGCCCGGGGGCCTCGACGAGCAGTACTTC. Translated, it gives CASSGPGGLDEQYF.

The rearrangement uses TRBV7-8 and TRBJ2-7; TRBD1 agrees at 11 bases. Germline V gives CDR1 SGHVS, CDR2 FQNEAQ. The CDR3 spans 13 residues. Trimming took 5 bases from V and 6 from J; bases not matched to a gene: 3. The CDR3 DNA reads TGTGCCAGCAGCGAGGGACAGGGGGGCGAGCAGTACTTC. Its protein is CASSEGQGGEQYF.

The V gene is TRBV5-1, the J gene TRBJ1-4, with D perhaps matching TRBD1 (6 bases). The germline V gene encodes CDR1 SGHRS and CDR2 YFSETQ. The CDR3 consists of 18 residues. V lost 5 bases and J 3 bases, leaving 23 bases between the germline ends. This CDR3 reads CASRLLGAPLFSNEKLFF. The CDR3 nucleotides are TGCGCCAGCAGGCTGCTGGGGGCCCCCTTGTTTTCTAATGAAAAACTGTTTTTT.

The V gene is TRBV5-1, the J gene TRBJ2-7; 10 bases are shared with TRBD1. This CDR3 has 15 residues. Germline V gene lookup returns CDR1 SGHRS and CDR2 YFSETQ. J lost 3 bases, V lost 4 bases, and 7 bases had no gene match. The chain's CDR3 is CASSPPGTGVYEQYF. The CDR3 bases are TGCGCCAGCAGCCCTCCCGGGACAGGGGTCTACGAGCAGTACTTC.

The chain employs TRBV7-9 and TRBJ1-2; TRBD1 matches 9 bases. V was pared by 5 bases and J by 14 bases, with 9 bases of the junction left unmatched. The germline CDR1 and CDR2 sequences are SEHNR and FQNEAQ (reference sequence). This CDR3 contains 12 residues. The CDR3 bases are TGTGCCAGCAGCCCGGGGACAGGGCGGGAAACCTTC. The encoded protein is CASSPGTGRETF. The complete variable domain, with remaining parts taken from reference TRBV7-9 and TRBJ1-2, reads DTGVSQNPRHKITKRGQNVTFRCDPISEHNRLYWYRQTLGQGPEFLTYFQNEAQLEKSRLLSDRFSAERPKGSFSTLEIQRTEQGDSAMYLCASSPGTGRETFGSGTRLTVV.

V gene TRBV30 combines with J gene TRBJ2-2; D remains unclear. V was pared by 5 bases and J by 4 bases, with 5 bases between. This CDR3 is 11 amino acids long. In germline, CDR1 is GTSNPN, CDR2 SVGIG (reference sequence). The CDR3 DNA follows: TGTGCCTGGGCGGTCACCGGGGAGCTGTTTTTT. It encodes CAWAVTGELFF.

J is TRBJ1-1 and V is TRBV28; D gene ambiguous. Trimming shortened V by 6 bases and J by 1 base, and 12 bases separated the two germline ends. CDR3 length: 14 amino acids. Germline V gives CDR1 MDHEN, CDR2 SYDVKM. The CDR3: CASSPPQTNTEAFF. The CDR3 nucleotides are TGTGCCAGCAGCCCCCCCCAGACGAACACTGAAGCTTTCTTT.

The rearrangement uses TRBV2 and TRBJ2-7; 9 nucleotides agree with TRBD1. The ends lost 7 bases at V and 7 bases at J; junction bases unmatched: 8. Germline values: CDR1 SNHLY, CDR2 FYNNEI. This CDR3 spans 13 amino acids. CDR3 residues: CASKGTGSWEQYF. In nucleotides, the CDR3 is TGTGCCAGCAAGGGGACAGGGTCCTGGGAGCAGTACTTC.

In the case of this clone: The sample carries other DNA sequences with the same CDR3. The rearrangement uses TRBV5-4 and TRBJ2-7, with D hard to call. The CDR3 has 11 amino acids. CDR1 and CDR2 from the germline V gene are SGHNT and YYREEE (reference sequence). Trimming stripped 3 bases from V and 6 bases from J, with 7 bases between. The CDR3 DNA sequence: TGTGCCAGCAGCTGGGGTGGCGAGCAGTACTTC. This encodes CASSWGGEQYF.

This chain uses TRBV7-9 with TRBJ2-3, with 12 bases that match TRBD2. Looked up from germline, CDR1 is SEHNR and CDR2 is FQNEAQ (reference sequence). There are 16 residues in the CDR3. After removal of 4 bases from V and 2 bases from J, the junction contained 4 bases not matched to a gene. CDR3 sequence: CASSSGLAGNTDTQYF. The CDR3 DNA sequence: TGTGCCAGCAGCTCCGGACTAGCGGGGAACACAGATACGCAGTATTTT.

This clone showed up just a few times. The V gene is TRBV9, the J gene TRBJ1-6; D not resolved. Germline CDR1 and CDR2: SGDLS and YYNGEE. This CDR3 comprises 15 residues. Trimming removed 1 base from V and 7 bases from J, with 12 bases in between. The CDR3 DNA is TGTGCCAGCAGCGTAAGTGACGCCGGGAATTCACCCCTCCACTTT. Its translation: CASSVSDAGNSPLHF.

The chain couples TRBV6-5 to TRBJ2-3; maybe TRBD2 (6 bases). This CDR3 has 15 amino acids. Trimming cost V 2 bases and J 3 bases, with 12 bases left between them. Germline CDR1 reads MNHEY; CDR2 reads SVGAGI. CDR3 amino acids: CASSYHLGGTDTQYF. CDR3 in DNA: TGTGCCAGCAGTTACCATTTGGGGGGAACAGATACGCAGTATTTT.